This T cell receptor (beta chain) appears in the sequencing data of a study of T cells after yellow fever vaccination. The study made its TCR cDNA through 5'RACE template switching. That step introduced a universal primer site along with UMIs. A single record per CDR3 protein comes from TCRdb applying MiXCR to the 5' RACE reads. The sample lists about 45,000 distinct CDR3 sequences, approximately 6.3% occurring once. This clonotype was recorded at least ten times. This CDR3 spans 16 amino acids. Per the germline V gene, CDR1 is MNHEY and CDR2 is SVGAGI. Deletions cut 1 base from V and 1 base from J, with 11 bases between. Study conclusions and caveats: Abundant bulk-population clonotypes could contaminate the FACS-sorted repertoires.

V and J are TRBV6-5 and TRBJ2-1; no firm D call. The starting material was CD8+ T cells not binding an NS4B(214-222) dextramer, sorted from PBMCs, obtained 45 days after the yellow fever booster vaccination. The source of this sequence is a man aged 30 to 39 who received the YFV17D yellow fever vaccine. The CDR3 sequence: CASSYFRGDSYNEQFF. CDR3 DNA: TGTGCCAGCAGTTACTTCCGCGGAGATTCCTACAATGAGCAGTTCTTC.